This is a list of T cell receptor beta chains from one sample in a study of shared T cell receptors in the human thymus. Method: immunoSEQ multiplex PCR; TCRdb's copy keeps in-frame clones and lacks some. This table has 630,000 or so clones, about 87% appearing once. These data are also associated with another study on human thymus T cells.

The sample was thymocytes. These receptors came from a boy less than two years old with a congenital heart defect. Both conserved end residues are part of each CDR3. The D gene is left open where the match is weak. The size entry is marked missing in some rows and otherwise reads once, few, many or a size class.

v_gene,abundance,d_gene,len,j_gene,CDR3nt,CDR3aa
TRBV10-1,NA,TRBD1,16,TRBJ1-6,TGCGCCAGCAGCACCGGGACAGGACCTCGGAATTCACCCCTCCACTTT,CASSTGTGPRNSPLHF
TRBV7-6,NA,NA,14,TRBJ2-5,TGTGCCAGCAGCTTAGCAACCGGAGGGGAGACCCAGTACTTC,CASSLATGGETQYF
TRBV30,NA,TRBD2,14,TRBJ2-7,TGTGCCTGGAGGACTAGCGGGTTCTCCTACGAGCAGTACTTC,CAWRTSGFSYEQYF
TRBV7-9,NA,TRBD1,14,TRBJ1-2,TGTGCCAGCAGCTTTTCAGGGGGTGGCTATGGCTACACCTTC,CASSFSGGGYGYTF
TRBV7-2,NA,NA,12,TRBJ2-7,TGTGCCAGCAGCTTAGTATCCCTCGAGCAGTACTTC,CASSLVSLEQYF
TRBV6-1,NA,TRBD1,13,TRBJ2-7,TGTGCCAGCTTCGGGACAGGCCACTACGAGCAGTACTTC,CASFGTGHYEQYF
TRBV4-3,NA,TRBD2,17,TRBJ2-1,TGCGCCAGCAGCCAAGATCTAGGGACTACCTTCTACAATGAGCAGTTCTTC,CASSQDLGTTFYNEQFF
TRBV19,NA,NA,16,TRBJ2-1,TGTGCCAGTAGTCCGTCGACACCAGTCTCCTACAATGAGCAGTTCTTC,CASSPSTPVSYNEQFF
TRBV5-6,NA,TRBD2,18,TRBJ2-2,TGTGCCAGCAGCTTGGTCCGAAATAGCGGGGCCCTCCCCGGGGAGCTGTTTTTT,CASSLVRNSGALPGELFF
TRBV7-9,NA,TRBD1,19,TRBJ2-3,TGTGCCAGCAGCTTACTGAAGGACAGGGCAAGACCTAGCACAGATACGCAGTATTTT,CASSLLKDRARPSTDTQYF
TRBV19,NA,TRBD1,12,TRBJ1-2,TGTGCCACCGGGGACAGCCACTATGGCTACACCTTC,CATGDSHYGYTF
TRBV2,NA,NA,12,TRBJ2-1,TGTGCCAGCAGTAAACTAAACAATGAGCAGTTCTTC,CASSKLNNEQFF
TRBV28,NA,NA,14,TRBJ2-7,TGTGCCAGCAGTTTAGCGTTTAGAGTCCACGAGCAGTACTTC,CASSLAFRVHEQYF
TRBV10-3,few,TRBD1,13,TRBJ1-2,TGTGCCATCGGGGACAGAGGAGTCTATGGCTACACCTTC,CAIGDRGVYGYTF
TRBV5-1,NA,NA,16,TRBJ2-1,TGCGCCAGCAGCTTGGAGGACGAGGGCTCCTACAATGAGCAGTTCTTC,CASSLEDEGSYNEQFF
TRBV19,NA,NA,11,TRBJ2-7,TGTGCCAGTAGCCAGGGGCGGGAGCAGTACTTC,CASSQGREQYF
TRBV6-5,NA,TRBD1,15,TRBJ2-7,TGTGCCAGCAGTTACGACGGGACAGGGCCCTACGAGCAGTACTTC,CASSYDGTGPYEQYF
TRBV7-2,NA,TRBD2,19,TRBJ2-2,TGTGCCAGCAGCTTAAGGGCGACTAGCGGGGAAACGAACACCGGGGAGCTGTTTTTT,CASSLRATSGETNTGELFF
TRBV7-6,few,TRBD1,15,TRBJ1-1,TGTGCCAGCAGCTTGGTCGACAGGGGGAACACTGAAGCTTTCTTT,CASSLVDRGNTEAFF
TRBV5-1,once,NA,15,TRBJ1-3,TGCGCCAGCACCCCTGATCCTAGCTCTGGAAACACCATATATTTT,CASTPDPSSGNTIYF
TRBV11-2,NA,TRBD2,16,TRBJ2-7,TGTGCCAGCAGCTTAGCTTTGGAGAGCGGGAATGGCGAGCAGTACTTC,CASSLALESGNGEQYF
TRBV5-5,NA,TRBD1,16,TRBJ2-3,TGTGCCAGCAGCTCCGTCCGGGACAGGGGTTTGGATACGCAGTATTTT,CASSSVRDRGLDTQYF
TRBV28,once,NA,14,TRBJ1-1,TGTGCCAGCAGTGGTGTAGGGGGGAACACTGAAGCTTTCTTT,CASSGVGGNTEAFF
TRBV2,NA,NA,12,TRBJ1-3,TGTGCCAGCAGACAGGCTGGAAACACCATATATTTT,CASRQAGNTIYF
TRBV6-5,NA,NA,16,TRBJ2-7,TGTGCCAGCAGTTACCGGCCGGCGAGGCAGAATTACGAGCAGTACTTC,CASSYRPARQNYEQYF
TRBV28,NA,NA,14,TRBJ1-5,TGTGCCAGCAGTTTATATAGGGGTAGACAGCCCCAGCATTTT,CASSLYRGRQPQHF
TRBV7-9,NA,NA,15,TRBJ2-1,TGTGCCAGCAGCGATCCCCGGGTAACCTACAATGAGCAGTTCTTC,CASSDPRVTYNEQFF
TRBV14,NA,TRBD1,16,TRBJ1-1,TGTGCCAGCAGCCAAGAGGGGACAGGGGAGAACACTGAAGCTTTCTTT,CASSQEGTGENTEAFF
TRBV27,NA,TRBD1,18,TRBJ1-6,TGTGCCAGCAGTTCAGACGAACCACAACAGGGGGCCGATTCACCCCTCCACTTT,CASSSDEPQQGADSPLHF
TRBV9,NA,TRBD1,18,TRBJ2-6,TGTGCCAGCAGCGACCGGGACAGGGGCACCTCTGGGGCCAACGTCCTGACTTTC,CASSDRDRGTSGANVLTF
TRBV30,once,TRBD1,14,TRBJ1-5,TGTGCCTGGAAAAAAGGACAGGGGAATCAGCCCCAGCATTTT,CAWKKGQGNQPQHF
TRBV28,NA,NA,16,TRBJ2-1,TGTGCCAGCAGCCCCCAGACTAAGCGGGCCTACAATGAGCAGTTCTTC,CASSPQTKRAYNEQFF
TRBV6-5,NA,TRBD2,15,TRBJ2-7,TGTGCCAGCAGAGTTGAGTCTAGCGGGAGTAACGAGCAGTACTTC,CASRVESSGSNEQYF